This T cell receptor (beta chain) came from a study of blood T cells in healthy people across ages. PCR was performed a second time for 7 to 11 cycles using a sample-barcoded 5' primer and a J-beta primer mix. MiXCR, applied by TCRdb to the 5' RACE reads, yields one record per CDR3 protein. Of about 620,000 distinct CDR3 sequences in the sample, about 51% are singletons; the top ten hold roughly 13%. Extraction of total RNA produced a minimum of 5.5 micrograms from each sample. This clonotype has at least ten counts. The CDR3 has 15 amino acids. Deletions cut 2 bases from V and 4 bases from J, with 13 bases between. Germline lookup yields CDR1 MDHEN and CDR2 SYDVKM.

The TCR comes from a woman older than 75 in good health. Sequenced input: blood. This chain joins TRBV28 and TRBJ2-3, with D tentatively TRBD2 (6 bases). In DNA form, the CDR3 reads TGTGCCAGCAGTTTAGCCGGACTAAAGGCAGATACGCAGTATTTT. Protein sequence: CASSLAGLKADTQYF.